This TCR beta chain emerged from a study of CD8+CD57+ T cells in acquired aplastic anemia (dated by TCRdb to the late 2010s). Study-level background: A mean of about 3 ug of DNA, ranging from roughly 0.2 to 27.4 ug, was extracted from sorted CD4+ and CD8+ cells. A CD8+CD57+ expansion meant a frequency higher than the mean frequency seen in healthy subjects. Overall study results and their limits: Twenty-nine CD8+ CDR3 sequences were found to be shared between patients and controls, but these sequences appeared to be highly expressed in patients and within the immunodominant clones of the patients. CD8+ Simpson's diversity did not differ significantly between patients and healthy controls (P=0.060).

Flow cytometry had shown CD8+CD57+ cell expansion in the patients selected for sequencing. Every patient had a diagnosis of severe acquired aplastic anemia based on International Study of Aplastic Anemia and Agranulocytosis and Camitta criteria. At the time blood was sampled, none of the patients had received any therapy. The study deep-sequenced TCR repertoires of sorted CD4+ and CD8+ blood T cells from severe aplastic anemia patients and healthy subjects. Patients were enrolled in the USA under clinicaltrials.gov protocols 00001620, 01623167, 00001397, 00071045, 00081523 and 00961064. Ficoll-Paque density gradient centrifugation was used to isolate peripheral blood mononuclear cells. Before DNA was extracted, CD4+ and CD8+ T cells were sorted using either FACS or magnetic beads. TCR beta VDJ combination and CDR3 sequence profiling used genomic DNA as the template. An Illumina HiSeq 2000 was the platform used for TCR repertoire sequencing. The authors' analysis ran thus. Repertoires were assessed using TRBV/TRBJ rearrangement plots, CDR3 size and DJ length profiles, and Simpson's diversity index. Whichever DNA sequence was most abundant in the deep sequencing data was defined as the immunodominant clone. CDR3 amino acid sequences were screened for sharing across subjects and compared with published repertoires and the VDJdb database. In-frame beta chains were kept once TCRdb had trimmed the public reads at Q25 with fastp and called clones with MiXCR. Merged by CDR3 protein, the rows form single entries marked with the most common genes and DNA. None of the V and J calls come from the authors' own analysis; TCRdb made them. This sample comprises 300,000 or so distinct CDR3 sequences, under 65% of them detected only once. Of the sample, under 1.5% is held by the ten largest clones.

The germline V gene yields SGHVS for CDR1 and FQNEAQ for CDR2. Cut back by 2 bases and 2 bases, the V and J ends lie 7 bases apart. Spanning cysteine to phenylalanine, the CDR3 consists of 13 amino acids. Only CDR3 DNA remains: 39 bases, in frame from the first base. Concerning this clonotype: The antigen this receptor binds is unknown. No base qualities exist here, and no much larger clone lies one base off it.

The receptor comes from a human donor with aplastic anemia. The rearranged chain carries TRBV7-8 and TRBJ2-7, with no D gene named confidently. Sample: sorted CD4+, CD8+, or CD8+CD57+ T cells (not recorded which) from PBMCs. The CDR3 sequence is CASSLTNTYEQYF. The bases read TGTGCCAGCAGCTTAACAAATACCTACGAGCAGTACTTC.